The rows below give T cell receptor beta chains drawn from one sample of a study of CD8 T cells in ankylosing spondylitis. TCRdb reanalysed the 5' RACE reads using MiXCR and keeps one entry per CDR3 protein. The data hold a few hundred thousand distinct CDR3 sequences, with over 15% observed a single time. The sequenced sample was blood, either unsorted or a sorted T cell fraction (not recorded which). These TCRs come from a male donor with ankylosing spondylitis or in good health (not recorded which). Each CDR3 is given with its conserved first and last residue. Each record gives: J gene, clone size, D gene, V gene, CDR3 DNA, CDR3 protein. D genes are given only for firm matches. Rows give clone size only sometimes, using once, few, many, or a class for an expanded clone.

j_call: TRBJ1-5
clone_size: few
d_call: .
v_call: TRBV20-1
cdr3_nt: TGCAGTGCTTGGGGCCCAAATCAGCCCCAGCATTTT
cdr3_aa: CSAWGPNQPQHF

j_call: TRBJ2-7
clone_size: .
d_call: TRBD1
v_call: TRBV2
cdr3_nt: TGTGCCAGCAGTGAGGTGGACAGGGGAACCTACGAGCAGTACTTC
cdr3_aa: CASSEVDRGTYEQYF

j_call: TRBJ1-2
clone_size: few
d_call: .
v_call: TRBV10-2
cdr3_nt: TGCGCCAGCAGTGAGACGGGACATTCTAACTATGGCTACACCTTC
cdr3_aa: CASSETGHSNYGYTF

j_call: TRBJ2-7
clone_size: few
d_call: TRBD1
v_call: TRBV9
cdr3_nt: TGTGCCAGCAGCGGGGGACAGGGTGGGTACGAGCAGTACTTC
cdr3_aa: CASSGGQGGYEQYF

j_call: TRBJ1-2
clone_size: many
d_call: TRBD1
v_call: TRBV6-2/TRBV6-3
cdr3_nt: TGTGCCAGCAGTCCCCGGGACAGGGCCTTGATTTTCTATGGCTACACCTTC
cdr3_aa: CASSPRDRALIFYGYTF

j_call: TRBJ1-1
clone_size: .
d_call: TRBD1
v_call: TRBV19
cdr3_nt: TGTGCCAGTAGTAGGACAGGGTCAGATGAGATTGGTGAAGCTTTCTTT
cdr3_aa: CASSRTGSDEIGEAFF

j_call: TRBJ2-1
clone_size: many
d_call: TRBD2
v_call: TRBV6-1
cdr3_nt: TGTGCCAGCAGCATACTAGCGGGGACGTACAATGAGCAGTTCTTC
cdr3_aa: CASSILAGTYNEQFF

j_call: TRBJ1-1
clone_size: .
d_call: .
v_call: TRBV25-1
cdr3_nt: TGTGCCAGCAGTGAGGACAGTCCTGAAGCTTTCTTT
cdr3_aa: CASSEDSPEAFF

j_call: TRBJ2-1
clone_size: .
d_call: .
v_call: TRBV7-7
cdr3_nt: TGTGCTAGCAGCCACAGCGCAGGAGGCTCCTACAATGAGCAGTTCTTC
cdr3_aa: CASSHSAGGSYNEQFF

j_call: TRBJ2-7
clone_size: few
d_call: .
v_call: TRBV4-2
cdr3_nt: TGTGCCAGCAGGGGAAGAGGGGAAAACGAGCAGTACTTC
cdr3_aa: CASRGRGENEQYF

j_call: TRBJ2-1
clone_size: .
d_call: .
v_call: TRBV18
cdr3_nt: TGTGCCAGCTCACCCGAGACCCCCGGCAATGAGCAGTTCTTC
cdr3_aa: CASSPETPGNEQFF

j_call: TRBJ2-7
clone_size: few
d_call: .
v_call: TRBV6-2/TRBV6-3
cdr3_nt: TGTGCCAGCACTGGACTTTCCTACGAGCAGTACTTC
cdr3_aa: CASTGLSYEQYF

j_call: TRBJ2-1
clone_size: .
d_call: TRBD1
v_call: TRBV10-3
cdr3_nt: TGTGCCATCAGTGAGCCAGACAGGGGGTTAAATGAGCAGTTCTTC
cdr3_aa: CAISEPDRGLNEQFF

j_call: TRBJ2-7
clone_size: .
d_call: TRBD2
v_call: TRBV4-1
cdr3_nt: TGCGCCAGCAGCCAAGACGTCCTGACTAGCGGCTCCTACGAGCAGTACTTC
cdr3_aa: CASSQDVLTSGSYEQYF

j_call: TRBJ2-1
clone_size: many
d_call: .
v_call: TRBV5-1
cdr3_nt: TGCGCCAGCAGCGCTTCGCGGGACAATGAGCAGTTCTTC
cdr3_aa: CASSASRDNEQFF

j_call: TRBJ2-1
clone_size: .
d_call: TRBD1
v_call: TRBV30
cdr3_nt: TGTGCCTGGAGTTTGGGCAGGGGGCCCTACAATGAGCAGTTCTTC
cdr3_aa: CAWSLGRGPYNEQFF

j_call: TRBJ2-2
clone_size: .
d_call: .
v_call: TRBV12-3/TRBV12-4
cdr3_nt: TGTGCCAGCAGACCTACGAACACCGGGGAGCTGTTTTTT
cdr3_aa: CASRPTNTGELFF

j_call: TRBJ2-7
clone_size: .
d_call: TRBD2
v_call: TRBV12-3/TRBV12-4
cdr3_nt: TGTGCCAGCAGTGGGCCGGGACTAGCGGGTCCCTACGAGCAGTACTTC
cdr3_aa: CASSGPGLAGPYEQYF

j_call: TRBJ2-3
clone_size: .
d_call: .
v_call: TRBV27
cdr3_nt: TGTGCCAGCACCCCAGCGGGCTGGGGCACAGATACGCAGTATTTT
cdr3_aa: CASTPAGWGTDTQYF

j_call: TRBJ2-7
clone_size: few
d_call: .
v_call: TRBV5-1
cdr3_nt: TGCGCCAGCAGCTCGGACCTCTACTACGAGCAGTACTTC
cdr3_aa: CASSSDLYYEQYF

j_call: TRBJ2-1
clone_size: few
d_call: TRBD2
v_call: TRBV10-3
cdr3_nt: TGTGCCATCAGTGTAATAACCGGGACGGGACTAGCGGGGGAACCGCAGTTCTTC
cdr3_aa: CAISVITGTGLAGEPQFF

j_call: TRBJ2-5
clone_size: few
d_call: .
v_call: TRBV12-3/TRBV12-4
cdr3_nt: TGTGCCAGCAGTGTGAGGGTCGGGGAGACCCAGTACTTC
cdr3_aa: CASSVRVGETQYF

j_call: TRBJ2-2
clone_size: many
d_call: .
v_call: TRBV27
cdr3_nt: TGTGCCAGCAGCCCCCAGGGGAACACCGGGGAGCTGTTTTTT
cdr3_aa: CASSPQGNTGELFF

j_call: TRBJ2-3
clone_size: .
d_call: .
v_call: TRBV29-1
cdr3_nt: TGCAGCGTTTACGTTAATGGGGGAGTGGGAGATACGCAGTATTTT
cdr3_aa: CSVYVNGGVGDTQYF

j_call: TRBJ2-1
clone_size: few
d_call: TRBD1
v_call: TRBV29-1
cdr3_nt: TGCAGCGTGGGGGACAGGGTATATGGTGAGCAGTTCTTC
cdr3_aa: CSVGDRVYGEQFF

j_call: TRBJ2-1
clone_size: many
d_call: .
v_call: TRBV12-3/TRBV12-4
cdr3_nt: TGTGCCAGCAGCTTAGGAGGGAATGAGCAGTTCTTC
cdr3_aa: CASSLGGNEQFF

j_call: TRBJ2-5
clone_size: few
d_call: .
v_call: TRBV20-1
cdr3_nt: TGCAGTGCTAAGCTAGTAGAGACCCAGTACTTC
cdr3_aa: CSAKLVETQYF

j_call: TRBJ1-1
clone_size: few
d_call: .
v_call: TRBV6-5
cdr3_nt: TGTGCCAGCAGTTACTCTGGGGGCGCCTTAGCTTTCTTT
cdr3_aa: CASSYSGGALAFF

j_call: TRBJ2-3
clone_size: few
d_call: .
v_call: TRBV29-1
cdr3_nt: TGCAGCGGCAGAGGAGATACGCAGTATTTT
cdr3_aa: CSGRGDTQYF

j_call: TRBJ2-7
clone_size: many
d_call: TRBD1
v_call: TRBV29-1
cdr3_nt: TGCAGCGGATCCGGGACAGGGTACGAGCAGTACTTC
cdr3_aa: CSGSGTGYEQYF

j_call: TRBJ2-3
clone_size: few
d_call: .
v_call: TRBV20-1
cdr3_nt: TGCAGTGCCTTCTTGGAGGGAGTTTCGACAGATACGCAGTATTTT
cdr3_aa: CSAFLEGVSTDTQYF

j_call: TRBJ2-5
clone_size: .
d_call: TRBD1
v_call: TRBV28
cdr3_nt: TGTGCCAGGAGATTCAGGGGGCTCCAAGAGACCCAGTACTTC
cdr3_aa: CARRFRGLQETQYF

j_call: TRBJ2-2
clone_size: many
d_call: .
v_call: TRBV20-1
cdr3_nt: TGCAGTGCTTCAGCGGACACCCGGAACACCGGGGAGCTGTTTTTT
cdr3_aa: CSASADTRNTGELFF

j_call: TRBJ1-4
clone_size: few
d_call: .
v_call: TRBV21-1
cdr3_nt: TGTGCCAGCAGTCCACGGGACAGCCACGCGACTAATGAAAAACTGTTTTTT
cdr3_aa: CASSPRDSHATNEKLFF

j_call: TRBJ2-1
clone_size: .
d_call: TRBD2
v_call: TRBV20-1
cdr3_nt: TGCAGTGCTCCCGGGACTAGCGGGCCAACTATATACAATGAGCAGTTCTTC
cdr3_aa: CSAPGTSGPTIYNEQFF

j_call: TRBJ2-3
clone_size: .
d_call: .
v_call: TRBV7-2
cdr3_nt: TGTGCCAGCAGCGACTGGATAGGGGGGGAAGATACGCAGTATTTT
cdr3_aa: CASSDWIGGEDTQYF

j_call: TRBJ2-7
clone_size: .
d_call: TRBD1
v_call: TRBV7-6
cdr3_nt: TGTGCCAGCAGCCCGGACAGGGTTCGTGGCGAGCAGTACTTC
cdr3_aa: CASSPDRVRGEQYF

j_call: TRBJ2-5
clone_size: .
d_call: .
v_call: TRBV29-1
cdr3_nt: TGCAGCGGCAGGACCCTAGAAGAGACCCAGTACTTC
cdr3_aa: CSGRTLEETQYF

j_call: TRBJ2-7
clone_size: .
d_call: .
v_call: TRBV11-2
cdr3_nt: TGTGCCAGCAGCTCACGACAGGGAGGGGCCTACGAGCAGTACTTC
cdr3_aa: CASSSRQGGAYEQYF

j_call: TRBJ2-6
clone_size: many
d_call: .
v_call: TRBV27
cdr3_nt: TGTGCCAGCAGTCCCCACTTAGGTAGCTCTGGGGCCAACGTCCTGACTTTC
cdr3_aa: CASSPHLGSSGANVLTF

j_call: TRBJ2-7
clone_size: few
d_call: TRBD2
v_call: TRBV4-1
cdr3_nt: TGCGCCAGCAGCCAAGAGTGGCGGACTAGCTACGAGCAGTACTTC
cdr3_aa: CASSQEWRTSYEQYF

j_call: TRBJ2-1
clone_size: .
d_call: TRBD2
v_call: TRBV27
cdr3_nt: TGTGCCAGCGGAGCCGGGACTAGCGGGAGAAATGAGCAGTTCTTC
cdr3_aa: CASGAGTSGRNEQFF